Each of the 32 T cell receptor beta chains below was sequenced from the same sample in a study of blood T cell repertoires in COVID-19. Some clones are missing from TCRdb's copy, which holds only in-frame ones; the method was immunoSEQ multiplex PCR. Here the sample spans 300,000 to 450,000 clones, around 87% being singletons. The sequenced sample consisted of peripheral blood. The receptor source for this set is a human donor in a cohort sampled during active COVID-19.

In this sample, this clone turned up once. The chain uses TRBV5-1 and TRBJ2-1; 12 bases match TRBD2. The V segment lost 0 bases and the J segment 8 bases; nucleotides outside the gene matches: 9. From germline, CDR1 is SGHRS and CDR2 YFSETQ. This CDR3 spans 17 amino acids. The CDR3 DNA is TGCGCCAGCAGCTTGGGGGGTCTAGCGGGAGGGTTGGATGAGCAGTTCTTC. Amino acid sequence: CASSLGGLAGGLDEQFF.

The rearrangement uses TRBV6-4 and TRBJ2-6, with D possibly TRBD2 on 5 matching bases. The CDR3 is made up of 17 amino acids. V lost 8 bases and J 1 base, leaving 18 bases between the germline ends. Germline lookup yields CDR1 MRHNA and CDR2 SNTAGT. The CDR3 reads CASSRTGSGSGANVLTF. The CDR3 bases are TGTGCCAGCTCACGGACGGGGTCGGGGTCTGGGGCCAACGTCCTGACTTTC.

This clone was seen only a few times. V and J are TRBV7-9 and TRBJ1-2; TRBD1 matches at 7 bases. The germline V gene has CDR1 SEHNR and CDR2 FQNEAQ (reference sequence). The CDR3 covers 13 residues. J gave up 3 bases and V 5 bases, and 3 bases lay outside the gene matches. This CDR3 reads CASSQTGDYGYTF. The CDR3 nucleotides read TGTGCCAGCAGCCAAACAGGGGACTATGGCTACACCTTC.

This chain uses TRBV7-8 with TRBJ1-3; no reliable D call. From germline, CDR1 is SGHVS and CDR2 FQNEAQ. The CDR3 has 16 residues. V was pared by 3 bases and J by 0 bases, with 12 bases between. CDR3: CASSFFGSTSGNTIYF. CDR3 DNA: TGTGCCAGCAGCTTTTTTGGCTCAACCTCTGGAAACACCATATATTTT.

V gene TRBV6-1 combines with J gene TRBJ2-2, with D possibly being TRBD1 (6 bases). The CDR3 spans 14 residues. CDR1 and CDR2 from the germline V gene are MNHNS and SASEGT. The V gene lost 6 bases and the J gene lost 6 bases, with 14 bases spanning the gap. The DNA of the CDR3 is TGTGCCAGCAGAGGGGGTGGCCCGGCCGGGGAGCTGTTTTTT. Protein sequence: CASRGGGPAGELFF.

The rearrangement uses TRBV13 and TRBJ2-2; D possibly corresponds to TRBD1 (6 bases). Trimming removed 1 base at V and 3 bases at J, with 12 bases between. Germline CDR1 reads PRHDT; CDR2 reads FYEKMQ (reference sequence). The CDR3 runs 16 residues. CDR3 protein: CASSLATGIHTGELFF. In DNA, the CDR3 is TGTGCCAGCAGCTTAGCCACAGGGATCCACACCGGGGAGCTGTTTTTT.

V is TRBV28 and J is TRBJ1-1, with 7 bases that match TRBD1. Trimming removed 7 bases from V and 4 bases from J; junction bases left unmatched: 3. CDR1 and CDR2 from the germline V gene are MDHEN and SYDVKM. The CDR3 runs to 12 residues. In nucleotides, the CDR3 is TGTGCCAGCACCGACAGGGTCACTGAAGCTTTCTTT. This gives the protein CASTDRVTEAFF. The complete variable domain, with remaining parts taken from reference TRBV28 and TRBJ1-1, reads DVKVTQSSRYLVKRTGEKVFLECVQDMDHENMFWYRQDPGLGLRLIYFSYDVKMKEKGDIPEGYSVSREKKERFSLILESASTNQTSMYLCASTDRVTEAFFGQGTRLTVV.

V and J are TRBV4-1 and TRBJ2-5, with 12 nucleotides matching TRBD2. Germline V gene data show CDR1 as MGHRA and CDR2 as YSYEKL. The V and J ends lost 1 base and 4 bases, in that order; junction bases with no gene match: 7. The CDR3 has 17 amino acids. Written as DNA, the CDR3 is TGCGCCAGCAGCCAAGTTCCTAGCGGGGGGGCCGGAGAGACCCAGTACTTC. This translates into CASSQVPSGGAGETQYF.

This sequence joins TRBV30 and TRBJ1-2; D unresolved. V gave up 0 bases and J gave up 6 bases, with 5 bases separating them. This CDR3 comprises 11 residues. Germline assignment: CDR1 GTSNPN and CDR2 SVGIG (reference sequence). The CDR3 reads CAWSVLNGYTF. The DNA for the CDR3 is TGTGCCTGGAGTGTACTCAATGGCTACACCTTC.

This chain links TRBV12-3 or TRBV12-4 with TRBJ2-7, with 9 bases identical to TRBD1. V lost 4 bases to trimming and J lost 4 bases; unmatched junction nucleotides: 2. This CDR3 region has 13 residues. DNA for the CDR3: TGTGCCAGCAGTTGGACAGGGGATTACGAGCAGTACTTC. Translation gives CASSWTGDYEQYF.

To note about this clone: Additional DNA sequences in this sample encode the identical CDR3. V is TRBV19 and J is TRBJ1-5, with D unresolved. CDR1 is LNHDA, CDR2 SQIVND, per germline (reference sequence). The CDR3 sequence is 12 residues long. V shed 3 bases and J shed 4 bases, with 4 bases lying between them. In DNA, the CDR3 is TGTGCCAGTAGTATCGGTAATCAGCCCCAGCATTTT. Translated: CASSIGNQPQHF.

The chain joins TRBV2 to TRBJ2-5; D is perhaps TRBD1 (6 bases). V dropped 8 bases and J dropped 3 bases, with 13 bases sitting between them. Germline loops: CDR1 SNHLY, CDR2 FYNNEI. This CDR3 is built from 13 residues. CDR3 in amino acids: CASSTGREETQYF. CDR3 DNA sequence: TGTGCCAGCTCCACAGGGCGGGAAGAGACCCAGTACTTC. The entire variable domain, with the rest obtained from reference TRBV2 and TRBJ2-5, is as follows: EPEVTQTPSHQVTQMGQEVILRCVPISNHLYFYWYRQILGQKVEFLVSFYNNEISEKSEIFDDQFSVERPDGSNFTLKIRSTKLEDSAMYFCASSTGREETQYFGPGTRLLVL.

This clone has more than one count but fewer than ten. The rearrangement links TRBV7-2 to TRBJ2-5; D uncertain. V gave up 5 bases and J gave up 4 bases, with 11 bases separating them. The CDR3 is made up of 13 amino acids. Looked up from germline, CDR1 is SGHTA and CDR2 is FQGNSA. CDR3 in amino acids: CASSTRLGETQYF. CDR3 in DNA: TGTGCCAGCAGCACCAGGTTAGGAGAGACCCAGTACTTC.

The chain links TRBV5-1 to TRBJ2-3, with 11 bases lining up with TRBD2. The germline V gene has CDR1 SGHRS and CDR2 YFSETQ. There are 17 residues in the CDR3. V trimming: 2 bases; J trimming: 1 base; junction bases outside the gene matches: 6. The CDR3 bases are TGCGCCAGCAGCTTACTTCCGGGACTAGCGGGCACAGATACGCAGTATTTT. Translating it yields CASSLLPGLAGTDTQYF.

The V gene is TRBV19, the J gene TRBJ2-7; no reliable D call. Germline V gene lookup returns CDR1 LNHDA and CDR2 SQIVND (reference sequence). Trimming pared 5 bases from V and 3 bases from J, leaving 5 bases between. The CDR3 runs 11 residues. The CDR3 protein is CASSSYYEQYF. The CDR3, as DNA: TGTGCCAGTAGTTCTTACTACGAGCAGTACTTC. Combining the CDR3 with reference TRBV19 and TRBJ2-7 gives the whole variable domain DGGITQSPKYLFRKEGQNVTLSCEQNLNHDAMYWYRQDPGQGLRLIYYSQIVNDFQKGDIAEGYSVSREKKESFPLTVTSAQKNPTAFYLCASSSYYEQYFGPGTRLTVT.

This clone was counted only a few times. The J gene is TRBJ2-1, the V gene TRBV6-1; weak D call: TRBD1 (5 bases). The germline V gene encodes CDR1 MNHNS and CDR2 SASEGT. Deletions cut 3 bases from V and 7 bases from J, with 19 bases between. This CDR3 spans 16 amino acids. CDR3 bases: TGTGCCAGCAGTGAGGTCCCAGGTGTGTCAGGGAATGAGCAGTTCTTC. Its protein product is CASSEVPGVSGNEQFF.

The genes are TRBV5-1 and TRBJ2-3; D might be TRBD2 (5 bases). The germline V gene encodes CDR1 SGHRS and CDR2 YFSETQ. Trimming left V 4 bases short and J 0 bases short, with 9 bases between. The CDR3 contains 14 residues. CDR3 region: CASSAGPSTDTQYF. In DNA form, the CDR3 reads TGCGCCAGCAGCGCGGGTCCTAGCACAGATACGCAGTATTTT.

A word on this clone: The junction differs from germline at one of its ends, possibly a read error. The chain joins TRBV12-3 or TRBV12-4 to TRBJ2-5; 16 nucleotides agree with TRBD2. This CDR3 region has 13 residues. The CDR3 here is CASSPGLAGGPDF. Here the CDR3 DNA reads TGTGCCAGCAGTCCGGGACTAGCGGGGGGGCCGGACTTC.

Written as DNA, the CDR3 is TGCGCCAGCAGCTTTTTCGGGAGGGGAGATACGCAGTATTTT. Its protein product is CASSFFGRGDTQYF. The chain recombines TRBV5-1 with TRBJ2-3, with TRBD2 identical over 8 bases. Germline CDR1 reads SGHRS; CDR2 reads YFSETQ. J gave up 5 bases and V 2 bases, and 4 bases lay outside the gene matches. CDR3 length: 14 amino acids.

CDR3 DNA: TGTGCCAGCAGCTTAAGGGGGAACACCGGGGAGCTGTTTTTT. Amino acids: CASSLRGNTGELFF. V and J are TRBV7-2 and TRBJ2-2, with TRBD1 as a possible D gene (5 bases). This CDR3 has 14 residues. The germline V gene encodes CDR1 SGHTA and CDR2 FQGNSA. Deletions cut 2 bases from V and 1 base from J, with 5 bases between.

This chain connects TRBV24-1 to TRBJ1-3, with 7 bases aligning to TRBD1. The CDR3 is made up of 14 amino acids. V was pared by 5 bases and J by 4 bases, with 4 bases of the junction left unmatched. The germline CDR1 and CDR2 sequences are KGHDR and SFDVKD. The CDR3 loop reads CATSARGWGNTIYF. The CDR3 DNA reads TGTGCCACCAGTGCCAGGGGGTGGGGAAACACCATATATTTT.

V and J are TRBV2 and TRBJ1-2, with 9 bases identical to TRBD1. The J segment lost 6 bases and the V segment lost 6 bases, leaving 11 bases of the junction unmatched. This CDR3 spans 15 amino acids. Germline values: CDR1 SNHLY, CDR2 FYNNEI. CDR3: CASSPGTGKRNGYTF. In nucleotides, the CDR3 is TGTGCCAGCAGCCCCGGGACAGGGAAGAGAAATGGCTACACCTTC.

The J gene is TRBJ2-7, the V gene TRBV19, with a possible D match to TRBD1 (8 bases). The germline CDR1 and CDR2 sequences are LNHDA and SQIVND (reference sequence). V lost 5 bases and J 6 bases, leaving 17 bases between the germline ends. This CDR3 is built from 14 residues. Here the CDR3 DNA reads TGTGCCAGTAGTTCGACAGGGGAGGGCTTCGAGCAGTACTTC. It translates to CASSSTGEGFEQYF.

The count of this clone is one. The rearrangement joins TRBV7-2 to TRBJ2-7; 13 bases agree with TRBD2. J was trimmed by 5 bases and V by 2 bases; bases with no gene match: 0. This CDR3 has 14 amino acids. CDR1 SGHTA and CDR2 FQGNSA come from the germline V gene. The DNA for the CDR3 is TGTGCCAGCAGCTTAACTAGCGGGAGGGACGAGCAGTACTTC. It translates to CASSLTSGRDEQYF.

This clone was counted between two and nine times. The gene calls are TRBV2 and TRBJ1-1; no reliable D call. The germline V and J ends were trimmed by 6 bases and 0 bases, with 11 bases remaining between them. Germline V gene lookup returns CDR1 SNHLY and CDR2 FYNNEI. This CDR3 is built from 14 residues. CDR3 coding DNA: TGTGCCAGCAGGGACGGACTATTGAACACTGAAGCTTTCTTT. Translation gives CASRDGLLNTEAFF. Filled out from reference TRBV2 and TRBJ1-1, the complete variable domain reads EPEVTQTPSHQVTQMGQEVILRCVPISNHLYFYWYRQILGQKVEFLVSFYNNEISEKSEIFDDQFSVERPDGSNFTLKIRSTKLEDSAMYFCASRDGLLNTEAFFGQGTRLTVV.

To note about this clone: The sample holds other DNA sequences that translate to the same CDR3. The chain recombines TRBV11-2 with TRBJ2-3; D may be TRBD2 (5 bases). Germline loops: CDR1 SGHAT, CDR2 FQNNGV. There are 15 residues in the CDR3. Trimming shortened V by 1 base and J by 1 base, and 9 bases separated the two germline ends. The CDR3 spells CASSLGLGGTDTQYF. DNA for the CDR3: TGTGCCAGCAGCTTAGGCCTGGGAGGCACAGATACGCAGTATTTT.

The CDR3 loop reads CATQSGKRAYEQYF. Written as DNA, the CDR3 is TGTGCCACCCAGTCGGGAAAGCGAGCCTACGAGCAGTACTTC. This chain joins TRBV6-5 and TRBJ2-7; TRBD2 might be the D (5 bases). V gave up 10 bases and J gave up 2 bases, with 18 bases separating them. Germline CDR1 MNHEY, CDR2 SVGAGI. This CDR3 is built from 14 residues.

As regards this clone: This specimen includes other DNA sequences encoding the same CDR3. The chain joins TRBV12-3 or TRBV12-4 to TRBJ1-5; no firm D call. V was clipped by 6 bases and J by 3 bases, with 3 bases between them. The CDR3 extends over 11 amino acids. The CDR3 protein is CASSLNQPQHF. The DNA of the CDR3 is TGTGCCAGCAGCCTCAATCAGCCCCAGCATTTT.

V gene TRBV7-9 combines with J gene TRBJ1-1; D is unresolved. The CDR3 extends over 13 amino acids. The V end was cut by 6 bases, the J end by 4 bases, with 12 bases between. Looked up from germline, CDR1 is SEHNR and CDR2 is FQNEAQ (reference sequence). The CDR3 coding sequence is TGTGCCAGCAGTATCGCCGGCGGCACTGAAGCTTTCTTT. Translated, it gives CASSIAGGTEAFF.

The V call is TRBV5-6, the J call TRBJ2-3; D ambiguous. Trimming pared 2 bases from V and 6 bases from J, leaving 4 bases between. Germline V gene sequence: CDR1 SGHDT, CDR2 YYEEEE. CDR3 length: 11 residues. CDR3: CASSFRDTQYF. In DNA form, the CDR3 reads TGTGCCAGCAGCTTCCGGGATACGCAGTATTTT.

This chain uses TRBV24-1 with TRBJ1-2; 10 positions match TRBD1. CDR3 size: 14 residues. In germline, CDR1 is KGHDR, CDR2 SFDVKD. After removal of 4 bases from V and 8 bases from J, the junction contained 6 bases not matched to a gene. The CDR3 loop reads CATSEPTGGGGYTF. Written as DNA, the CDR3 is TGTGCCACCAGTGAACCGACAGGGGGCGGGGGCTACACCTTC.

The V gene is TRBV28, the J gene TRBJ2-1; 9 bases map to TRBD2. The CDR3 length is 19 residues. Germline values: CDR1 MDHEN, CDR2 SYDVKM. J gave up 0 bases and V 5 bases, and 14 bases lay outside the gene matches. The CDR3, as DNA: TGTGCCAGCAGTGGATCTAGCGGGGTTCGAATTAGCTCCTACAATGAGCAGTTCTTC. Protein product: CASSGSSGVRISSYNEQFF. Combining the CDR3 with reference TRBV28 and TRBJ2-1 gives the whole variable domain DVKVTQSSRYLVKRTGEKVFLECVQDMDHENMFWYRQDPGLGLRLIYFSYDVKMKEKGDIPEGYSVSREKKERFSLILESASTNQTSMYLCASSGSSGVRISSYNEQFFGPGTRLTVL.